The 17 T cell receptor beta chains listed next were all sequenced from one sample in a study of T cells after yellow fever vaccination. TCRdb fed the 5' RACE reads into MiXCR, producing one record per CDR3 protein. The sample holds more than 110,000 distinct CDR3 sequences; about 6.9% are singletons and the top ten take 0.5% to 0.65%. Specimen: CD4+ T cells sorted from PBMCs, collected 10 days after the yellow fever booster vaccination. The source of these receptors is a man under 40 who received the YFV17D yellow fever vaccine.

This clonotype was picked up many times. V is TRBV20-1 and J is TRBJ1-5; D not certain. Germline CDR1 and CDR2: DFQATT and SNEGSKA (reference sequence). Trimming cost V 3 bases and J 4 bases, with 10 bases left between them. The CDR3 is 13 amino acids. CDR3 DNA: TGCAGTGCTAGGTTGCATCTAAATCAGCCCCAGCATTTT. Amino acid sequence: CSARLHLNQPQHF.

There are many counts of this clonotype. The chain carries TRBV23-1 and TRBJ2-5; D remains unclear. TRBV23-1 is annotated as an ORF whose role is uncertain. The CDR3 contains 11 residues. V gave up 10 bases and J gave up 5 bases, with 11 bases separating them. The CDR3 region has the DNA TGCGCCAACGCCCTCCGGGAGACCCAGTACTTC. Translated: CANALRETQYF.

This clonotype was counted at least ten times. The rearrangement links TRBV10-3 to TRBJ1-1, with D possibly TRBD1 on 5 matching bases. Germline CDR1 ENHRY, CDR2 SYGVKD. Between the trimmed V and J ends, which lost 10 bases and 5 bases, there was a span of 14 bases. This CDR3 is 12 amino acids long. The CDR3 loop is CATQQVRTEAFF. The CDR3 DNA reads as TGTGCCACTCAACAGGTACGGACTGAAGCTTTCTTT.

In this sample, this clonotype turned up many times. The V and J genes are TRBV10-3 and TRBJ2-1; D unresolved. Trimming took off 0 bases at V and 8 bases at J, with 14 bases between the two ends. CDR1 is ENHRY and CDR2 is SYGVKD in the germline V gene. The length of the CDR3 is 15 residues. The CDR3 is CAISESLGPLYEQFF. The CDR3 region has the DNA TGTGCCATCAGTGAGTCTCTGGGCCCTCTCTATGAGCAGTTCTTC.

This sequence joins TRBV7-6 and TRBJ2-2; 7 bases fit TRBD2. Trimming at V came to 4 bases and at J to 4 bases, leaving 15 bases not matched to a gene. Germline values: CDR1 SGHVS, CDR2 FNYEAQ. The CDR3 length is 18 residues. This CDR3 is CASSSRAAGVAATGELFF. As DNA, the CDR3 is TGTGCCAGCAGCTCCCGTGCTGCGGGAGTTGCGGCCACCGGGGAGCTGTTTTTT.

This clonotype was recorded many times. V usage is TRBV5-1 and J usage is TRBJ2-1, with D perhaps matching TRBD1 (5 bases). Trimming took off 4 bases at V and 14 bases at J, with 13 bases between the two ends. Per germline, CDR1 SGHRS and CDR2 YFSETQ. The CDR3 sequence is 11 residues long. Here the CDR3 DNA reads TGCGCCAGCAGCCTTGACAGTGTAGAGTTCTTC. Translated: CASSLDSVEFF.

This clonotype occurred many times. J is TRBJ1-1 and V is TRBV7-2, with 9 nucleotides matching TRBD1. V lost 4 bases and J lost 5; bases outside the gene matches: 8. Germline V CDR1 and CDR2: SGHTA, FQGNSA. The CDR3 covers 15 residues. CDR3 sequence (DNA): TGTGCCAGCAGCTCAACAGGGGGCAGGGGAACTGAAGCTTTCTTT. It is translated as CASSSTGGRGTEAFF. The full variable domain, completed using reference TRBV7-2 and TRBJ1-1, is GAGVSQSPSNKVTEKGKDVELRCDPISGHTALYWYRQSLGQGLEFLIYFQGNSAPDKSGLPSDRFSAERTGGSVSTLTIQRTQQEDSAVYLCASSSTGGRGTEAFFGQGTRLTVV.

This clonotype has at least ten counts. The chain joins TRBV18 to TRBJ2-3, with TRBD2 matching 7 bases. V lost 6 bases to trimming and J lost 0 bases; unmatched junction nucleotides: 9. This CDR3 has 16 residues. Germline assignment: CDR1 KGHSH and CDR2 LQKENI. The CDR3 bases are TGTGCCAGCTCGACCACTTGGCGGGAGAGCACAGATACGCAGTATTTT. It encodes CASSTTWRESTDTQYF.

This clonotype came up many times. The chain combines TRBV7-2 with TRBJ2-7; perhaps TRBD1 as D (6 bases). V lost 1 base to trimming and J lost 1 base, with 11 bases between them. The CDR3 runs to 15 residues. Per germline, CDR1 SGHTA and CDR2 FQGNSA. CDR3 in DNA: TGTGCCAGCAGCTTAGAACAGGGTCCTTCCTACGAGCAGTACTTC. Its translation is CASSLEQGPSYEQYF.

Ten or more counts support this clonotype. The chain has TRBV6-5 and TRBJ2-2, with D unclear. V was trimmed by 2 bases and J by 7 bases, leaving 23 bases between them. Germline V gives CDR1 MNHEY, CDR2 SVGAGI. The CDR3 is 18 residues long. The chain's CDR3 is CASSYDPLGPSVIGELFF. The DNA for the CDR3 is TGTGCCAGCAGTTACGACCCGCTTGGTCCCTCCGTAATCGGGGAGCTGTTTTTT.

This clonotype was recorded at least ten times. The rearrangement links TRBV7-9 to TRBJ2-2; D is unclear. The CDR3 sequence is 12 residues long. CDR1 is SEHNR, CDR2 FQNEAQ, per germline (reference sequence). V was cut by 5 bases and J by 5 bases, with 6 bases left in between. CDR3 nucleotides: TGTGCCAGCAGCCCCATAACCGGGGAGCTGTTTTTT. Amino acid sequence: CASSPITGELFF.

This clonotype came up many times. This chain links TRBV30 with TRBJ2-1; 8 nucleotides agree with TRBD1. The CDR3 has 16 amino acids. Germline V gene data show CDR1 as GTSNPN and CDR2 as SVGIG (reference sequence). The ends lost 5 bases at V and 5 bases at J; junction bases unmatched: 14. The CDR3 DNA follows: TGTGCCTGGGAGGTCTCCGGGACAGGCTTAAACAATGAGCAGTTCTTC. Translated: CAWEVSGTGLNNEQFF.

In this sample, this clonotype turned up many times. The chain joins TRBV20-1 to TRBJ2-1; possibly TRBD2 for D (5 bases). Germline values: CDR1 DFQATT, CDR2 SNEGSKA (reference sequence). Trimming cost V 1 base and J 5 bases, with 9 bases left between them. The CDR3 sequence is 13 residues long. CDR3 residues: CSARGSADNEQFF. CDR3 nucleotide sequence: TGCAGTGCTAGAGGTAGCGCCGACAATGAGCAGTTCTTC.

This clonotype has only a few counts. The gene calls are TRBV10-3 and TRBJ1-2; 9 nucleotides agree with TRBD1. Unmatched junction bases numbered 8, after V lost 5 bases and J lost 7 bases. The length of the CDR3 is 14 residues. Germline lookup yields CDR1 ENHRY and CDR2 SYGVKD. The CDR3 nucleotides read TGTGCCATCAGTCCAGAGGGGGACAGGGTTGGCTACACCTTC. It encodes CAISPEGDRVGYTF.

This clonotype was detected many times. V gene TRBV6-5 combines with J gene TRBJ2-1, with TRBD2 matching 10 bases. The CDR3 covers 17 residues. Germline V CDR1 and CDR2: MNHEY, SVGAGI. CDR3 residues: CATRVAGGPEGYNEQFF. The DNA for the CDR3 is TGTGCTACGAGGGTAGCGGGAGGACCAGAGGGCTACAATGAGCAGTTCTTC.

At least ten counts were recorded for this clonotype. The chain uses TRBV19 and TRBJ1-1; 7 bases agree with TRBD1. The CDR3 extends over 14 amino acids. Germline trimming cut 7 bases from V and 2 bases from J; bases unmatched to any gene: 7. Germline V lookup: CDR1 LNHDA, CDR2 SQIVND (reference sequence). Here the CDR3 reads CASNQGGGNTEAFF. The CDR3 nucleotides read TGTGCCAGTAATCAGGGGGGAGGAAACACTGAAGCTTTCTTT.

The CDR3 is CASSVDPVGETQYF. In DNA, the CDR3 is TGTGCCAGCAGCGTGGACCCAGTCGGGGAGACCCAGTACTTC. This chain uses TRBV5-4 with TRBJ2-5; D is undetermined. There are 14 residues in the CDR3. Trimming took off 4 bases at V and 5 bases at J, with 15 bases between the two ends. CDR1 is SGHNT, CDR2 YYREEE, per germline (reference sequence).